This T cell receptor (beta chain) was sequenced in a study of cytomegalovirus exposure and HLA in healthy donors. Study-level points and caveats: Sequencing depth roughly uniform across donors was assumed in presence/absence analyses. An analysis done earlier found most TCR beta V segments productive about 87% or about 30% of the time.

The V gene's germline CDR1 is SEHNR and CDR2 FQNEAQ (reference sequence). CDR3 size: 14 residues. J lost 8 bases, V lost 5 bases, and 6 bases had no gene match. Primers for the PCR totalled 60 Vbeta and 13 Jbeta. Profiling relied on immunoSEQ multiplex PCR, and the TCRdb table lists in-frame clones only, not all of them. There are around 60,000 clones in the sample; 75% to 85% occur only once, and roughly 51% lies in the top ten. A remark on this clone: Its antigen is unknown.

The rearrangement links TRBV7-9 to TRBJ1-6, with TRBD1 identical over 7 bases. The receptor's source is a man aged 45 to 65 in good health and CMV-seropositive. Source material: PBMCs. The CDR3 DNA is TGTGCCAGCAGCCAGGGGGTGGCCGATTCACCCCTCCACTTT. It specifies CASSQGVADSPLHF.